This T cell receptor beta chain was profiled in a study of T cells after yellow fever vaccination. TCRdb called the 5' RACE reads again in MiXCR, with one record for every CDR3 protein. The profile shows 180,000 or so distinct CDR3 sequences, about 10% of them singletons. This clonotype was observed at least ten times. The CDR3 is 18 amino acids. Germline V lookup: CDR1 SGHRS, CDR2 YFSETQ. Trimming at V came to 0 bases and at J to 3 bases, leaving 9 bases not matched to a gene. The sequences come from CD8+ T cells sorted from PBMCs, collected 15 days after the yellow fever booster vaccination. The sequence was obtained from a young man who received the YFV17D yellow fever vaccine. This chain links TRBV5-1 with TRBJ2-1, with TRBD2 matching over 10 bases. For the CDR3, the DNA is TGCGCCAGCAGCTTGGGCCCCCTAGCGGGGGATCTCTACAATGAGCAGTTCTTC. Protein product: CASSLGPLAGDLYNEQFF.